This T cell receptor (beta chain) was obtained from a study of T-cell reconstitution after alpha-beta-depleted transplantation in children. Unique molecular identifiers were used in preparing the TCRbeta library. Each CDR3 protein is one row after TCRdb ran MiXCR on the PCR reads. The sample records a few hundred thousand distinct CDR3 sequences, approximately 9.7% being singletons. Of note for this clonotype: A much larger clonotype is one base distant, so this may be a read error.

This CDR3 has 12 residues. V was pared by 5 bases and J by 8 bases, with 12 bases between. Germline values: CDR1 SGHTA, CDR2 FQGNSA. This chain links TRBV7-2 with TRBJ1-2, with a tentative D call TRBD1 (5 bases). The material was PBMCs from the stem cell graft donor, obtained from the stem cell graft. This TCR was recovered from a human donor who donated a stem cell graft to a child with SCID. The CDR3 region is CASSTTRDGYTF. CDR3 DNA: TGTGCCAGCAGCACGACAAGGGACGGCTACACCTTC.